This T cell receptor beta chain came from a study of T cells in Graves' hyperthyroidism and ophthalmopathy. This clonotype was picked up many times. Amplified TCR beta CDR3 regions derived from RNA transcripts. An initial round of RT-PCR targeting the TCR CDR3 relied on the HTBI primer set. From the multiplex PCR reads, TCRdb called clonotypes with MiXCR, one entry per CDR3 protein. The sample lists around 340,000 distinct CDR3 sequences, approximately 18% occurring once. The V segment lost 5 bases and the J segment 6 bases; nucleotides outside the gene matches: 17. The CDR3 runs to 20 residues. In germline, CDR1 is MRHNA, CDR2 SNTAGT.

This chain uses TRBV6-4 with TRBJ2-2, with 14 nucleotides matching TRBD2. The sequencing input was blood. This TCR was sampled from a woman aged 40 to 50 with Graves' ophthalmopathy. The CDR3 DNA reads TGTGCCAGCAGTCCAACGACTAGCGGGAGGGTAATCGGATTAGCCGGGGAGCTGTTTTTT. It encodes CASSPTTSGRVIGLAGELFF.